Below are 29 T cell receptor beta chains sequenced from a single sample in a study of shared clonotypes between healthy human individuals. Here immunoSEQ multiplex PCR was the method, and the copy in TCRdb shows in-frame clones only, minus some. This sample has 2 million to 2.5 million clones, with more than 80% found just once. The sequenced sample consisted of naive CD4+ T cells from PBMCs. Subset described: CD45RA+ positively selected. These TCRs come from a man aged 18 to 30 in good health. Some clones in this sample may be carry-over from other donors' samples.

This clone has just one count. The CDR3 protein is CASQPDRATEAFF. DNA of the CDR3: TGCGCCTCCCAGCCGGACAGGGCCACTGAAGCTTTCTTT. The rearrangement uses TRBV10-2 and TRBJ1-1; 8 nucleotides agree with TRBD1. Trimming took 11 bases from V and 4 from J; bases not matched to a gene: 9. CDR3 length: 13 residues. Looked up from germline, CDR1 is WSHSY and CDR2 is SAAADI.

This clone was seen just once. J is TRBJ2-3 and V is TRBV1. TRBV1 is an annotated pseudogene. CDR3 size: 13 residues. CDR3 protein: CTSSRRLTDTQYF. The CDR3 DNA sequence: TGCACCAGCAGCCGGCGCCTCACAGATACGCAGTATTTT.

The chain recombines TRBV2 with TRBJ1-5; 7 bases map to TRBD1. The CDR3 totals 15 residues. CDR1 SNHLY and CDR2 FYNNEI come from the germline V gene. Unmatched junction bases numbered 9, after V lost 6 bases and J lost 4 bases. CDR3 nucleotides: TGTGCCAGCAGGTCAGGGGGTAAAAGGAATCAGCCCCAGCATTTT. Amino acids: CASRSGGKRNQPQHF.

This rearrangement joins TRBV27 to TRBJ2-7; D is unclear. CDR3 length: 14 residues. Germline CDR1 MNHEY, CDR2 SMNVEV (reference sequence). V was cut by 2 bases and J by 2 bases, with 10 bases left in between. The CDR3 DNA reads as TGTGCCAGCAGTTTAATCGACGCACCCTACGAGCAGTACTTC. This translates into CASSLIDAPYEQYF.

The V gene is TRBV28, the J gene TRBJ1-1; D is unclear. CDR1 and CDR2 from the germline V gene are MDHEN and SYDVKM. The V and J ends lost 5 bases and 5 bases respectively, with 15 bases between them. The CDR3 has 14 residues. For the CDR3, the DNA is TGTGCCAGCAGTCCGCGGGCCCGGCGGACTGAAGCTTTCTTT. Translating it yields CASSPRARRTEAFF. The full variable domain, in which reference TRBV28 and TRBJ1-1 provide the parts outside the CDR3, is DVKVTQSSRYLVKRTGEKVFLECVQDMDHENMFWYRQDPGLGLRLIYFSYDVKMKEKGDIPEGYSVSREKKERFSLILESASTNQTSMYLCASSPRARRTEAFFGQGTRLTVV.

About this clone itself: An end of the junction differs from the germline gene, which may be a read error. V usage is TRBV28 and J usage is TRBJ1-5; 8 bases fit TRBD1. Germline lookup yields CDR1 MDHEN and CDR2 SYDVKM. This CDR3 has 12 amino acids. The CDR3 loop reads CASSFSDRGLDF. CDR3 DNA sequence: TGTGCCAGCAGTTTCTCAGACAGGGGACTGGATTTT.

This chain connects TRBV10-2 to TRBJ2-7, with D tentatively TRBD1 (5 bases). This CDR3 is 15 amino acids long. V was clipped by 6 bases and J by 3 bases, with 18 bases between them. CDR1 and CDR2 from the germline V gene are WSHSY and SAAADI. The CDR3: CASRPRQGKHYEQYF. DNA of the CDR3: TGCGCCAGCAGGCCCCGGCAGGGAAAACACTACGAGCAGTACTTC.

Comments on this clone: The sample holds other DNA sequences that translate to the same CDR3. J is TRBJ2-1 and V is TRBV9; 7 bases are shared with TRBD2. The CDR3 covers 14 residues. The V gene end was trimmed by 0 bases and the J gene end by 8 bases; junction bases not matched to a gene: 5. Germline V lookup: CDR1 SGDLS, CDR2 YYNGEE. Here the CDR3 reads CASSVVVAGDEQFF. CDR3 DNA sequence: TGTGCCAGCAGCGTAGTAGTAGCGGGTGATGAGCAGTTCTTC. The complete variable domain, with remaining parts taken from reference TRBV9 and TRBJ2-1, reads DSGVTQTPKHLITATGQRVTLRCSPRSGDLSVYWYQQSLDQGLQFLIQYYNGEERAKGNILERFSAQQFPDLHSELNLSSLELGDSALYFCASSVVVAGDEQFFGPGTRLTVL.

This chain uses TRBV7-2 with TRBJ2-7, with D tentatively TRBD1 (6 bases). Germline CDR1 SGHTA, CDR2 FQGNSA. The ends were cut back, 3 bases at V and 6 bases at J, with 15 bases in the middle. The CDR3 totals 14 residues. The CDR3 nucleotides read TGTGCCAGCAGCTTTGACTCAGGGGACCGCGAGCAGTACTTC. Protein: CASSFDSGDREQYF.

The chain joins TRBV2 to TRBJ2-3; 9 bases are shared with TRBD1. CDR3 size: 15 residues. Germline trimming cut 6 bases from V and 4 bases from J; bases unmatched to any gene: 8. CDR1 SNHLY and CDR2 FYNNEI come from the germline V gene. CDR3 DNA: TGTGCCAGCAGGTCGGACAGGGGCTTTGCAGATACGCAGTATTTT. This encodes CASRSDRGFADTQYF. The full variable domain, completed using reference TRBV2 and TRBJ2-3, is EPEVTQTPSHQVTQMGQEVILRCVPISNHLYFYWYRQILGQKVEFLVSFYNNEISEKSEIFDDQFSVERPDGSNFTLKIRSTKLEDSAMYFCASRSDRGFADTQYFGPGTRLTVL.

The chain recombines TRBV7-9 with TRBJ1-1; tentative D call: TRBD1 (6 bases). Germline V gives CDR1 SEHNR, CDR2 FQNEAQ (reference sequence). The CDR3 covers 12 residues. The V end lost 5 bases, the J end lost 5 bases, and 9 bases lay between the germline ends. CDR3 in DNA: TGTGCCAGCAGCCGGAGGGGGACTGAAGCTTTCTTT. This translates into CASSRRGTEAFF. The full variable domain, completed using reference TRBV7-9 and TRBJ1-1, is DTGVSQNPRHKITKRGQNVTFRCDPISEHNRLYWYRQTLGQGPEFLTYFQNEAQLEKSRLLSDRFSAERPKGSFSTLEIQRTEQGDSAMYLCASSRRGTEAFFGQGTRLTVV.

The chain uses TRBV4-2 and TRBJ2-7, with 10 bases identical to TRBD2. Germline V lookup: CDR1 LGHNA, CDR2 YNFKEQ. V shed 2 bases and J 3 bases; nucleotides not matched to a gene: 10. The CDR3 has 17 amino acids. CDR3 nucleotides: TGTGCCAGCAGCCAACTCCACGGGACTAGCGCGAGCTACGAGCAGTACTTC. Translated: CASSQLHGTSASYEQYF.

The CDR3 here is CAISESDSYEQYF. In DNA form, the CDR3 reads TGTGCCATCAGTGAGAGCGACAGCTACGAGCAGTACTTC. This chain uses TRBV10-3 with TRBJ2-7, with D perhaps matching TRBD1 (5 bases). This CDR3 has 13 amino acids. V lost 2 bases, J lost 3 bases, and 8 bases lay in between. The germline V gene encodes CDR1 ENHRY and CDR2 SYGVKD.

This chain connects TRBV13 to TRBJ2-1; 8 bases align to TRBD1. Looked up from germline, CDR1 is PRHDT and CDR2 is FYEKMQ (reference sequence). V was clipped by 4 bases and J by 9 bases; unmatched bases: 5. The CDR3 extends over 13 amino acids. CDR3 amino acids: CASSSDRVVEQFF. In DNA, the CDR3 is TGTGCCAGCAGCTCGGACAGGGTTGTTGAGCAGTTCTTC.

This sequence joins TRBV6-1 and TRBJ2-7, with D possibly being TRBD2 (6 bases). The CDR3 spans 18 residues. The germline gives CDR1 MNHNS, CDR2 SASEGT. The V gene lost 3 bases and the J gene lost 2 bases, with 23 bases spanning the gap. The CDR3 spells CASSDGGFGDGRPYEQYF. CDR3 in DNA: TGTGCCAGCAGTGACGGGGGTTTTGGGGACGGCCGACCCTACGAGCAGTACTTC.

As for this clone: The same CDR3 also results from other DNA sequences found in this sample. The gene calls are TRBV5-1 and TRBJ2-5; D call uncertain. Germline loops: CDR1 SGHRS, CDR2 YFSETQ. Trimming cost V 4 bases and J 1 base, with 5 bases left between them. This CDR3 comprises 12 residues. The CDR3 DNA is TGCGCCAGCAGCCAGATCCAAGAGACCCAGTACTTC. It yields the protein CASSQIQETQYF.

CDR3 in DNA: TGTGCCTGGAAGACAGGGACAACTTACGAGCAGTACTTC. Translation gives CAWKTGTTYEQYF. The V call is TRBV30, the J call TRBJ2-7, with 7 bases matching TRBD1. The germline gives CDR1 GTSNPN, CDR2 SVGIG (reference sequence). The CDR3 has 13 residues. The V gene end was trimmed by 4 bases and the J gene end by 4 bases; junction bases not matched to a gene: 7.

The chain joins TRBV6-6 to TRBJ1-2; 7 bases map to TRBD1. V was pared by 1 base and J by 6 bases, with 5 bases of the junction left unmatched. The CDR3 has 14 amino acids. Germline values: CDR1 MNHNY, CDR2 SVGAGI (reference sequence). The CDR3 DNA reads TGTGCCAGCAGTTACTTCAGACAGGGCAATGGCTACACCTTC. Its protein product is CASSYFRQGNGYTF.

This clone occurred once. The V call is TRBV4-1, the J call TRBJ1-2; 7 bases fit TRBD1. The CDR3 length is 14 residues. Germline V gene lookup returns CDR1 MGHRA and CDR2 YSYEKL. Trimming took 0 bases from V and 10 from J; bases not matched to a gene: 8. Here the CDR3 reads CASSQDRGSLAYTF. The CDR3 DNA sequence: TGCGCCAGCAGCCAAGACAGGGGGTCACTTGCCTACACCTTC.

CDR3 coding DNA: TGCGCCAGCAGCCAAGTAGGTCGGAGCAATCAGCCCCAGCATTTT. Protein: CASSQVGRSNQPQHF. The chain is built from TRBV4-1 and TRBJ1-5; D unclear. Trimming pared 1 base from V and 1 base from J, leaving 8 bases between. Germline lookup yields CDR1 MGHRA and CDR2 YSYEKL. This CDR3 has 15 residues.

This chain uses TRBV4-3 with TRBJ1-2; the D gene is possibly TRBD1 (5 bases). Trimming left V 1 base short and J 1 base short, with 13 bases between. Germline V lookup: CDR1 LGHNA, CDR2 YSLEER. This CDR3 is 16 amino acids long. The CDR3, as DNA: TGCGCCAGCAGCCAAGTTACAGGAGCTTTTAACTATGGCTACACCTTC. Encoded protein: CASSQVTGAFNYGYTF.

V usage is TRBV15 and J usage is TRBJ1-5; 8 bases are a match to TRBD1. V trimming: 3 bases; J trimming: 3 bases; junction bases outside the gene matches: 4. Germline-derived CDR1 and CDR2 are LNHNV and YYDKDF (reference sequence). CDR3 length: 15 residues. CDR3 region: CATSRRQGNNQPQHF. DNA for the CDR3: TGTGCCACCAGCAGGAGACAGGGGAACAATCAGCCCCAGCATTTT. Complete variable domain (other parts from reference TRBV15 and TRBJ1-5): DAMVIQNPRYQVTQFGKPVTLSCSQTLNHNVMYWYQQKSSQAPKLLFHYYDKDFNNEADTPDNFQSRRPNTSFCFLDIRSPGLGDTAMYLCATSRRQGNNQPQHFGDGTRLSIL.

The V call is TRBV7-8, the J call TRBJ2-6, with 11 bases matching TRBD2. The ends lost 7 bases at V and 3 bases at J; junction bases unmatched: 5. Germline V lookup: CDR1 SGHVS, CDR2 FQNEAQ. The CDR3 contains 16 residues. CDR3 residues: CASKLAGVVGANVLTF. CDR3 coding DNA: TGTGCCAGCAAACTAGCGGGAGTAGTTGGGGCCAACGTCCTGACTTTC. Filled out from reference TRBV7-8 and TRBJ2-6, the complete variable domain reads GAGVSQSPRYKVAKRGQDVALRCDPISGHVSLFWYQQALGQGPEFLTYFQNEAQLDKSGLPSDRFFAERPEGSVSTLKIQRTQQEDSAVYLCASKLAGVVGANVLTFGAGSRLTVL.

The chain has TRBV7-3 and TRBJ2-1; TRBD1 is a possible D gene (5 bases). This CDR3 has 13 residues. Germline assignment: CDR1 SGHTA and CDR2 FQGTGA. V was clipped by 5 bases and J by 4 bases, with 9 bases between them. The CDR3 nucleotides read TGTGCCAGCAGCGAAGGGGTTTACAATGAGCAGTTCTTC. Encoded protein: CASSEGVYNEQFF.

The chain recombines TRBV6-4 with TRBJ2-3, with a weak D call TRBD2 (6 bases). The V and J ends lost 2 bases and 5 bases respectively, with 20 bases between them. Germline V lookup: CDR1 MRHNA, CDR2 SNTAGT. This CDR3 contains 17 residues. The CDR3 nucleotides read TGTGCCAGCAGTGACGGGGAGGAGGAGGGCCTTGTAGATACGCAGTATTTT. This codes for CASSDGEEEGLVDTQYF.

This clone is a singleton in its sample. This chain joins TRBV7-6 and TRBJ2-1, with TRBD2 as a possible D gene (5 bases). Trimming shortened V by 4 bases and J by 7 bases, and 20 bases separated the two germline ends. The CDR3 runs to 16 residues. Germline CDR1 reads SGHVS; CDR2 reads FNYEAQ. In nucleotides, the CDR3 is TGTGCCAGCAGCTCGTCTCAGGCTAGCCCCTGGAATGAGCAGTTCTTC. Protein: CASSSSQASPWNEQFF.

V gene TRBV5-6 combines with J gene TRBJ2-5; 9 bases align to TRBD1. CDR3 length equals 15 residues. Germline loops: CDR1 SGHDT, CDR2 YYEEEE. The ends lost 0 bases at V and 5 bases at J; junction bases unmatched: 5. CDR3 coding DNA: TGTGCCAGCAGCTTGGACAGGGGGCGCGGGGAGACCCAGTACTTC. Translation gives CASSLDRGRGETQYF. The full variable domain, completed using reference TRBV5-6 and TRBJ2-5, is DAGVTQSPTHLIKTRGQQVTLRCSPKSGHDTVSWYQQALGQGPQFIFQYYEEEERQRGNFPDRFSGHQFPNYSSELNVNALLLGDSALYLCASSLDRGRGETQYFGPGTRLLVL.

The chain has TRBV2 and TRBJ2-3; perhaps TRBD1 as D (5 bases). Per the germline V gene, CDR1 is SNHLY and CDR2 is FYNNEI. This CDR3 region has 13 residues. The ends were cut back, 4 bases at V and 5 bases at J, with 10 bases in the middle. CDR3 protein: CASSGQSGDTQYF. The CDR3 nucleotides are TGTGCCAGCAGTGGACAGTCCGGAGATACGCAGTATTTT.

The V and J genes are TRBV11-2 and TRBJ1-1; D is possibly TRBD1 (5 bases). V lost 3 bases and J 8 bases, leaving 16 bases between the germline ends. The CDR3 runs 14 residues. Looked up from germline, CDR1 is SGHAT and CDR2 is FQNNGV. CDR3 sequence: CASSLVGRFTEAFF. The CDR3, as DNA: TGTGCCAGCAGCTTGGTGGGACGGTTCACAGAAGCTTTCTTT.